The 12 T cell receptor beta chains listed next were all sequenced from one sample in a study of T cells after yellow fever vaccination. TCRdb itself ran the 5' RACE reads through MiXCR, one entry per CDR3 protein. The profile covers about 580,000 distinct CDR3 sequences, with about a sixth appearing a single time and roughly a sixth taken by the ten largest. The sequenced sample was PBMCs, obtained less than 6 days after the first yellow fever vaccination. Every receptor here comes from a man aged 18 to 29 who received the YFV17D yellow fever vaccine.

This clonotype was found a few times. The CDR3 loop reads CASSRGGAGEQYF. As DNA, the CDR3 is TGTGCCAGCAGTCGAGGGGGGGCGGGAGAGCAGTACTTC. This sequence joins TRBV12-3 or TRBV12-4 and TRBJ2-7; possible D gene TRBD2, 7 bases. The V end was cut by 5 bases, the J end by 7 bases, with 15 bases between. This CDR3 has 13 residues.

In this sample, this clonotype turned up a few times. The V call is TRBV5-5, the J call TRBJ2-3; TRBD2 matches at 8 bases. The CDR3 spans 16 residues. The ends lost 0 bases at V and 7 bases at J; junction bases unmatched: 10. Germline V gives CDR1 SGHKS, CDR2 YYEKEE (reference sequence). The CDR3 bases are TGTGCCAGCAGCTTGGCTGGTAGCGGGGATTTCAATACGCAGTATTTT. Protein product: CASSLAGSGDFNTQYF.

This clonotype was detected many times. The rearrangement joins TRBV6-1 to TRBJ2-7; tentative D call: TRBD1 (7 bases). In germline, CDR1 is MNHNS, CDR2 SASEGT. The V and J ends lost 7 bases and 3 bases respectively, with 13 bases between them. The CDR3 runs to 13 residues. The DNA for the CDR3 is TGTGCCAGCAAGCGCGGGGACAGCTACGAGCAGTACTTC. Translating gives CASKRGDSYEQYF.

This clonotype was recorded a few times. The chain links TRBV20-1 to TRBJ2-3; the match to TRBD2 covers 8 bases. Germline CDR1 reads DFQATT; CDR2 reads SNEGSKA (reference sequence). After removal of 1 base from V and 5 bases from J, the junction contained 8 bases not matched to a gene. This CDR3 spans 15 amino acids. The DNA for the CDR3 is TGCAGTGCTAGAGGGTCTAGCGGGCGAGGAGATACGCAGTATTTT. It specifies CSARGSSGRGDTQYF.

The V call is TRBV15, the J call TRBJ1-2; no clear D. Trimming removed 0 bases from V and 8 bases from J, with 10 bases in between. The CDR3 consists of 13 residues. In germline, CDR1 is LNHNV, CDR2 YYDKDF (reference sequence). The CDR3 sequence: CATSREVQQGYTF. The DNA of the CDR3 is TGTGCCACCAGCAGAGAAGTACAGCAAGGCTACACCTTC.

V is TRBV6-5 and J is TRBJ1-2; no clear D. CDR1 is MNHEY, CDR2 SVGAGI, per germline. Deletions cut 2 bases from V and 5 bases from J, with 9 bases between. CDR3 size: 13 residues. The CDR3 loop reads CASSYEVTYGYTF. The CDR3 DNA reads TGTGCCAGCAGTTACGAGGTTACATATGGCTACACCTTC.

This clonotype was counted many times. The chain uses TRBV5-6 and TRBJ1-2; no reliable D call. This CDR3 comprises 12 residues. The V and J ends lost 7 bases and 8 bases respectively, with 15 bases between them. Germline CDR1 is SGHDT and CDR2 is YYEEEE. The CDR3 bases are TGTGCCAGCGGCCCCTTCGATGGGGGCTACACCTTC. Translation: CASGPFDGGYTF.

The chain employs TRBV7-2 and TRBJ1-2, with TRBD1 identical over 9 bases. Trimming took 5 bases from V and 0 from J; bases not matched to a gene: 10. Per germline, CDR1 SGHTA and CDR2 FQGNSA. The CDR3 spans 17 residues. The CDR3 nucleotides read TGTGCCAGCAGCCCCCGGACTGGACAGGGGACTAACTATGGCTACACCTTC. Its protein is CASSPRTGQGTNYGYTF.

The sample holds a few counts of this clonotype. The chain recombines TRBV7-2 with TRBJ2-1; 8 nucleotides agree with TRBD1. This CDR3 is 14 amino acids long. Germline CDR1 reads SGHTA; CDR2 reads FQGNSA. J was trimmed by 5 bases and V by 4 bases; bases with no gene match: 4. The CDR3 reads CASSSTGAHNEQFF. Here the CDR3 DNA reads TGTGCCAGCAGCTCGACAGGGGCCCACAATGAGCAGTTCTTC.

This clonotype has a count of ten or more. The rearrangement joins TRBV19 to TRBJ1-1; TRBD1 might be the D (6 bases). Looked up from germline, CDR1 is LNHDA and CDR2 is SQIVND (reference sequence). Trimming removed 6 bases from V and 1 base from J, with 21 bases in between. The CDR3 has 17 amino acids. In DNA, the CDR3 is TGTGCCAGTAGCAGTCCAGGGGTAGTAGCGGGGAACACTGAAGCTTTCTTT. Its translation: CASSSPGVVAGNTEAFF.

This chain connects TRBV5-4 to TRBJ2-2; the D gene could be TRBD1 or TRBD2 (5 bases each). CDR1 and CDR2 from the germline V gene are SGHNT and YYREEE (reference sequence). This CDR3 has 16 amino acids. V gave up 4 bases and J gave up 4 bases, with 17 bases separating them. DNA of the CDR3: TGTGCCAGCAGCCGCGCTGTCATTGGGGGCACCGGGGAGCTGTTTTTT. Translated, it gives CASSRAVIGGTGELFF.

The chain links TRBV5-1 to TRBJ2-5; TRBD1 aligns across 7 bases. The germline gives CDR1 SGHRS, CDR2 YFSETQ. Trimming at V came to 2 bases and at J to 3 bases, leaving 1 base not matched to a gene. This CDR3 region has 13 residues. The CDR3 region has the DNA TGCGCCAGCAGCTTCGGACAGGAAGAGACCCAGTACTTC. Amino acids: CASSFGQEETQYF.